The 16 T cell receptor beta chains below were found in one sample sequenced in a study of tumor-infiltrating lymphocytes in oesophageal squamous cell carcinoma. Via MiXCR, TCRdb re-called the PCR reads, giving one row per CDR3 protein. The table has about 14,000 distinct CDR3 sequences, 45% to 50% seen once. Sequencing was performed on blood. These receptors were obtained from a male donor with esophageal squamous cell carcinoma.

This clonotype was observed a handful of times. The chain carries TRBV13 and TRBJ2-5, with 13 bases lining up with TRBD2. Germline CDR1 PRHDT, CDR2 FYEKMQ (reference sequence). The CDR3 is 16 residues long. V gave up 5 bases and J gave up 2 bases; unmatched junction bases: 5. CDR3: CASSHGTSGEQETQYF. For the CDR3, the DNA is TGTGCCAGCAGCCATGGGACTAGCGGGGAACAAGAGACCCAGTACTTC.

This clonotype has ten or more counts. The V and J genes are TRBV2 and TRBJ2-4; D call uncertain. Trimming removed 2 bases at V and 0 bases at J, with 11 bases between. From germline, CDR1 is SNHLY and CDR2 FYNNEI. The CDR3 length is 16 residues. CDR3 sequence: CASSEPPGTAKNIQYF. The CDR3 nucleotides are TGTGCCAGCAGTGAACCCCCAGGAACAGCCAAAAACATTCAGTACTTC. The entire variable domain, with the rest obtained from reference TRBV2 and TRBJ2-4, is as follows: EPEVTQTPSHQVTQMGQEVILRCVPISNHLYFYWYRQILGQKVEFLVSFYNNEISEKSEIFDDQFSVERPDGSNFTLKIRSTKLEDSAMYFCASSEPPGTAKNIQYFGAGTRLSVL.

The chain has TRBV10-2 and TRBJ2-3, with 8 bases fitting TRBD1. The J call is doubtful: the DNA matches TRBJ2-1 better. The CDR3 covers 13 residues. Germline CDR1 reads WSHSY; CDR2 reads SAAADI. Here the CDR3 DNA reads TGCGCCAGCAGGACAGGGGTTTACAATGAGCAGTTCTTC. Translating gives CASRTGVYNEQFF.

The chain recombines TRBV7-2 with TRBJ2-5; TRBD2 is a possible D gene (6 bases). Germline V gene sequence: CDR1 SGHTA, CDR2 FQGNSA. V shed 0 bases and J shed 13 bases, with 24 bases lying between them. The CDR3 totals 16 residues. The CDR3 protein is CASSLATGSGTGELYF. The CDR3 nucleotides are TGTGCCAGCAGCTTAGCCACCGGGAGCGGCACCGGGGAGCTGTACTTC.

This chain links TRBV10-3 with TRBJ2-6; TRBD1 is a possible D gene (6 bases). The tail of the sequence fits TRBJ2-5 better, so the J call may be wrong. Germline-derived CDR1 and CDR2 are ENHRY and SYGVKD. The CDR3 has 12 amino acids. The CDR3, as DNA: TGTGCCACGCGGACAGAGGGGGAGACCCAGTACTTC. It translates to CATRTEGETQYF.

This clonotype was found a few times. No DNA is shown, since the ends of the CDR3 on it are uncertain; the CDR3 is the one TCRdb lists. This chain joins TRBV6-4 and TRBJ2-6; TRBD2 is the table's D call, not checked against the DNA. The CDR3 is 18 residues long, counting both termini. The germline gives CDR1 MRHNA, CDR2 SNTAGT. CDR3 sequence reads: CASSEPPGGLGLWLHLRF.

This clonotype was detected ten times or more. The chain combines TRBV10-3 with TRBJ1-5; D gene unclear. Germline values: CDR1 ENHRY, CDR2 SYGVKD. Trimming left V 2 bases short and J 0 bases short, with 5 bases between. The CDR3 covers 14 residues. The CDR3 DNA sequence: TGTGCCATCAGTGAGGGGATTAGCAATCAGCCCCAGCATTTT. This sequence encodes CAISEGISNQPQHF.

Only a few counts were recorded for this clonotype. The chain joins TRBV19 to TRBJ1-1, with 9 bases that match TRBD1. Germline assignment: CDR1 LNHDA and CDR2 SQIVND (reference sequence). The CDR3 is 15 residues long. Losses at the gene ends were 5 bases for V and 4 bases for J; bases not matched to a gene: 8. The CDR3 DNA is TGTGCCAGTAGTCCATTGGACAGGGGTTCCACTGAAGCTTTCTTT. As protein: CASSPLDRGSTEAFF.

This clonotype has a handful of counts. V gene TRBV7-2 combines with J gene TRBJ2-7; a possible D gene is TRBD1 (6 bases). Germline CDR1 reads SGHTA; CDR2 reads FQGNSA. The germline V and J ends were trimmed by 7 bases and 4 bases, with 17 bases remaining between them. This CDR3 has 14 residues. CDR3 sequence reads: CASNTGLKRYEQYF. CDR3 sequence (DNA): TGTGCCAGCAATACAGGGCTTAAAAGATACGAGCAGTACTTC.

The V and J genes are TRBV27 and TRBJ1-1; 8 nucleotides line up with TRBD1. Germline trimming cut 5 bases from V and 0 bases from J; bases unmatched to any gene: 14. CDR3 size: 18 residues. Germline V gene data show CDR1 as MNHEY and CDR2 as SMNVEV (reference sequence). As DNA, the CDR3 is TGTGCCAGCAGTCCATATATTCGGACAGGGATGATGAACACTGAAGCTTTCTTT. It yields the protein CASSPYIRTGMMNTEAFF.

The chain couples TRBV28 to TRBJ2-1; D gene uncertain. CDR3 size: 15 residues. Trimming took 4 bases from V and 7 from J, leaving 17 bases between them. The germline CDR1 and CDR2 sequences are MDHEN and SYDVKM. The chain's CDR3 is CASSSLLGPQNEQFF. The DNA of the CDR3 is TGTGCCAGCAGTTCCCTGCTCGGCCCACAAAATGAGCAGTTCTTC.

This clonotype was observed a few times. The chain's CDR3 is CASSSARFYQPQHF. The CDR3 DNA reads as TGTGCCAGCTCGTCGGCCAGATTTTATCAGCCCCAGCATTTT. V gene TRBV18 combines with J gene TRBJ1-5; D remains ambiguous. Trimming stripped 6 bases from V and 5 bases from J, with 14 bases between. The germline gives CDR1 KGHSH, CDR2 LQKENI. This CDR3 spans 14 amino acids. Filled out from reference TRBV18 and TRBJ1-5, the complete variable domain reads NAGVMQNPRHLVRRRGQEARLRCSPMKGHSHVYWYRQLPEEGLKFMVYLQKENIIDESGMPKERFSAEFPKEGPSILRIQQVVRGDSAAYFCASSSARFYQPQHFGDGTRLSIL.

The chain combines TRBV27 with TRBJ2-3; no clear D. This CDR3 contains 14 residues. V was clipped by 3 bases and J by 1 base, with 8 bases between them. Germline CDR1 MNHEY, CDR2 SMNVEV (reference sequence). The CDR3 protein is CASSFGSGTDTQYF. As DNA, the CDR3 is TGTGCCAGCAGTTTCGGGTCAGGCACAGATACGCAGTATTTT.

Concerning this clonotype itself: Since no conserved phenylalanine or tryptophan closes the CDR3, a read error is the likely cause. The DNA is omitted, as the CDR3 cannot be located on it reliably, and the CDR3 follows TCRdb's listing. The genes are TRBV6-6 and TRBJ2-3; the table names TRBD2, a call not compared with the DNA. Looked up from germline, CDR1 is MNHNY and CDR2 is SVGAGI (reference sequence). The CDR3 comprises 17 residues, both ends counted. This CDR3 reads CASSYSGLPSDEQYFGP.

This clonotype was picked up a small number of times. The chain is built from TRBV6-9 and TRBJ2-5; D gene unclear. Judging by the DNA end, TRBJ2-7 fits better; the J call may be wrong. Germline-derived CDR1 and CDR2 are MNHGY and SVAAGI. CDR3 length: 12 residues. CDR3 DNA: TGTGCCAGCAGTTCTGACCTTTACGAGCAGTACTTC. This translates into CASSSDLYEQYF.

This clonotype ranks as medium-sized. The J gene is TRBJ2-2, the V gene TRBV11-1, with 8 bases aligning to TRBD1. Germline V gene lookup returns CDR1 SGHAT and CDR2 FQDESV (reference sequence). Trimming took 5 bases from V and 4 from J; bases not matched to a gene: 12. The CDR3 has 17 residues. This CDR3 is CASSLGDRRDITGELFF. In DNA, the CDR3 is TGTGCCAGCAGCCTAGGGGACAGGAGAGACATCACCGGGGAGCTGTTTTTT. Using reference TRBV11-1 and TRBJ2-2 for the parts outside the CDR3, the full variable domain is EAEVAQSPRYKITEKSQAVAFWCDPISGHATLYWYRQILGQGPELLVQFQDESVVDDSQLPKDRFSAERLKGVDSTLKIQPAELGDSAMYLCASSLGDRRDITGELFFGEGSRLTVL.